This T cell receptor beta chain emerged from a study of T cell responses to AZD1222 COVID-19 vaccine. Some clones are missing from TCRdb's copy, which holds only in-frame ones; the method was immunoSEQ multiplex PCR. The sample yields 120,000 to 150,000 clones, about 92% seen once. Looked up from germline, CDR1 is MNHNY and CDR2 is SVGAGI (reference sequence). V was shortened by 9 bases and J by 0 bases, with 16 bases between the two germline ends. This CDR3 contains 15 residues. The sequence was obtained from an adult in good health. This sample comprised peripheral blood, obtained on day 0 of AZD1222 vaccination. V gene TRBV6-6 combines with J gene TRBJ2-3; a possible D gene is TRBD1 (5 bases). CDR3 nucleotides: TGTGCCAGTTCAGATAGGGGCTACAGCACAGATACGCAGTATTTT. Amino acid sequence: CASSDRGYSTDTQYF.